The entry below describes one TCR beta chain. Its specificity is not known. The sample is drawn from a study of CD8 T cells in ankylosing spondylitis. CDR3 length equals 15 residues. V was shortened by 2 bases and J by 4 bases, with 12 bases between the two germline ends. Germline lookup yields CDR1 SGHTA and CDR2 FQGNSA. The TCR beta libraries were generated through quantitative 5'-RACE incorporating molecular barcodes. TCRdb re-called the 5' RACE reads through MiXCR, storing one row per CDR3 protein. The sample contains about 340,000 distinct CDR3 sequences, less than 9.5% of which appear only once. Findings and limits, study-wide: Disease-associated clonotypes exhibited CD8+ identity and were relatively infrequent in peripheral blood. Within ankylosing spondylitis blood, a TCR beta motif made up of fewer than ten highly homologous variants appeared to be characteristic. Reportedly, disease-linked clones are significantly enriched in ankylosing spondylitis patients' matched synovial fluid.

The TCR comes from a male donor with ankylosing spondylitis. The V call is TRBV7-2, the J call TRBJ2-1; D is ambiguous. Sequencing was done on a sample of blood, either unsorted or a sorted T cell fraction (not recorded which). The chain's CDR3 is CASSLSLDGYNEQFF. CDR3 sequence (DNA): TGTGCCAGCAGCTTATCCCTGGACGGGTACAATGAGCAGTTCTTC.